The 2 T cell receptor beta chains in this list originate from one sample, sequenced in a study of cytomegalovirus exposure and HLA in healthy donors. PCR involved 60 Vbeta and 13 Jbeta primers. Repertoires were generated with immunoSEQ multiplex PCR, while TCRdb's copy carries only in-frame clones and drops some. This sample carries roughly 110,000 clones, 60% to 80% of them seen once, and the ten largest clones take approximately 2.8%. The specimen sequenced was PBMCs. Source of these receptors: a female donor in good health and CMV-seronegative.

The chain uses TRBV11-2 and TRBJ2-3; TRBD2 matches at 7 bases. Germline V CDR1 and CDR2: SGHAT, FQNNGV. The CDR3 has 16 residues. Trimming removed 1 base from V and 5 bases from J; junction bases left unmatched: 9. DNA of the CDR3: TGTGCCAGCAGCTTAGGGGTGCGGGAGAAGGAAGATACGCAGTATTTT. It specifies CASSLGVREKEDTQYF.

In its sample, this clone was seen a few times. The CDR3 protein is CASSVLQGSEQFF. CDR3 coding DNA: TGTGCCAGCAGCGTTCTACAGGGTTCTGAGCAGTTCTTC. The chain uses TRBV9 and TRBJ2-1, with D perhaps TRBD1 (6 bases). Looked up from germline, CDR1 is SGDLS and CDR2 is YYNGEE. V lost 2 bases and J lost 9, with 12 bases in between. This CDR3 has 13 amino acids.